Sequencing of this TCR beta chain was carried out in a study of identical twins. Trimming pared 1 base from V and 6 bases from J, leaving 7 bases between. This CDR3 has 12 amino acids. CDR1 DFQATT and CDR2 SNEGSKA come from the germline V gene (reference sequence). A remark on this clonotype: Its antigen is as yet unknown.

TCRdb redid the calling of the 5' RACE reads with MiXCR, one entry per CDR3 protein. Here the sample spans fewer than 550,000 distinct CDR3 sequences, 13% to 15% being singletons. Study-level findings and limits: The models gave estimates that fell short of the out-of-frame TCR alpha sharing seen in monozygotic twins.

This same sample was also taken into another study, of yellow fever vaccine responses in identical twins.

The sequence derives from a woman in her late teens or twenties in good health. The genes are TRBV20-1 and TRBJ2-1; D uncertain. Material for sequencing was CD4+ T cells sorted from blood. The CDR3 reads CSARGPINEQFF. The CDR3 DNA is TGCAGTGCTAGAGGTCCCATCAATGAGCAGTTCTTC.